The 10 T cell receptor beta chains in this list originate from one sample, sequenced in a study of blood T cell repertoires in COVID-19. Profiling relied on immunoSEQ multiplex PCR, and the TCRdb table lists in-frame clones only, not all of them. Of 100,000 to 120,000 clones listed, over 65% are singletons. The source material was peripheral blood. Every receptor here comes from a woman aged 80 or older with acute or convalescent COVID-19.

The V call is TRBV19, the J call TRBJ2-2; 9 bases map to TRBD1. V lost 3 bases and J lost 6; bases outside the gene matches: 8. Per the germline V gene, CDR1 is LNHDA and CDR2 is SQIVND (reference sequence). This CDR3 is 16 amino acids long. The CDR3 DNA sequence: TGTGCCAGTAGTATCAAATCGGGACAGGGCGCCGGGGAGCTGTTTTTT. This gives the protein CASSIKSGQGAGELFF.

V and J are TRBV1 and TRBJ2-1; TRBD2, as called in the table, went unchecked against the DNA. TRBV1 is labeled a pseudogene. The CDR3 extends over 13 amino acids. As DNA, the CDR3 is TGCACCAGCAGCCAAGGCGGGAGCTGCGAGCAGTTCTTC. Translating gives CTSSQGGSCEQFF.

The V call is TRBV5-1, the J call TRBJ2-7, with 9 bases fitting TRBD1. V gave up 0 bases and J gave up 8 bases; unmatched junction bases: 12. The germline V gene encodes CDR1 SGHRS and CDR2 YFSETQ. This CDR3 region has 16 residues. The CDR3, as DNA: TGCGCCAGCAGCTTGGGCGGGACAGGGACTTATTACAAGCAGTACTTC. Amino acid sequence: CASSLGGTGTYYKQYF.

The chain is built from TRBV29-1 and TRBJ2-3, with D perhaps matching TRBD2 (5 bases). Per the germline V gene, CDR1 is SQVTM and CDR2 is ANQGSEA. The CDR3 is made up of 16 amino acids. Trimming stripped 7 bases from V and 4 bases from J, with 24 bases between. CDR3 region: CSASGSSRDYADTQYF. CDR3 bases: TGCAGCGCCTCCGGGTCTTCCCGGGATTATGCAGATACGCAGTATTTT.

In the case of this clone: Other nucleotide sequences in the sample specify the same CDR3. V and J are TRBV2 and TRBJ2-1; D might be TRBD2 (5 bases). The V end was cut by 2 bases, the J end by 1 base, with 6 bases between. The CDR3 extends over 14 amino acids. Germline loops: CDR1 SNHLY, CDR2 FYNNEI. The CDR3 sequence: CASSELASYNEQFF. The CDR3 nucleotides are TGTGCCAGCAGTGAACTAGCTTCCTACAATGAGCAGTTCTTC.

The V gene is TRBV4-1, the J gene TRBJ2-4, with TRBD2 as a possible D gene (5 bases). Trimming pared 0 bases from V and 6 bases from J, leaving 12 bases between. CDR1 is MGHRA and CDR2 is YSYEKL in the germline V gene. This CDR3 is 15 amino acids long. For the CDR3, the DNA is TGCGCCAGCAGCCAAGATCTCGGACTCGGAAACATTCAGTACTTC. Protein: CASSQDLGLGNIQYF.

The V and J genes are TRBV12-3 or TRBV12-4 and TRBJ1-1; the D is unclear. The CDR3 is 11 residues long. V lost 5 bases, J lost 11 bases, and 12 bases lay in between. CDR3 loop: CASSSQRRAFF. The CDR3 DNA sequence: TGTGCCAGCAGTAGTCAGAGGAGGGCTTTCTTT.

V is TRBV7-9 and J is TRBJ2-1; the D gene is possibly TRBD2 (6 bases). This CDR3 has 15 amino acids. V gave up 0 bases and J gave up 1 base, with 7 bases separating them. CDR1 SEHNR and CDR2 FQNEAQ come from the germline V gene (reference sequence). CDR3 sequence (DNA): TGTGCCAGCAGCTTAGCCGCGGGGTCCTACAATGAGCAGTTCTTC. This codes for CASSLAAGSYNEQFF.

V is TRBV29-1 and J is TRBJ1-3; the D gene is possibly TRBD1 (6 bases). The CDR3 totals 14 residues. The germline V gene encodes CDR1 SQVTM and CDR2 ANQGSEA. V lost 3 bases and J lost 0, with 9 bases in between. In nucleotides, the CDR3 is TGCAGCGTTGATAACAGGGCCTCTGGAAACACCATATATTTT. Translated, it gives CSVDNRASGNTIYF. Full variable domain (rest looked up from reference TRBV29-1 and TRBJ1-3): SAVISQKPSRDICQRGTSLTIQCQVDSQVTMMFWYRQQPGQSLTLIATANQGSEATYESGFVIDKFPISRPNLTFSTLTVSNMSPEDSSIYLCSVDNRASGNTIYFGEGSWLTVV.

The V gene is TRBV27, the J gene TRBJ2-1; 14 bases map to TRBD2. Germline V gene lookup returns CDR1 MNHEY and CDR2 SMNVEV (reference sequence). This CDR3 region has 20 residues. With 0 bases clipped from V and 1 base from J, the junction kept 8 bases outside the gene matches. CDR3: CASSLSGGLAGAGSYNEQFF. The CDR3 bases are TGTGCCAGCAGTTTATCCGGGGGACTAGCGGGAGCAGGATCCTACAATGAGCAGTTCTTC.